This TCR beta chain appears in the sequencing data of a study of cytomegalovirus exposure and HLA in healthy donors. The wider study: Earlier sequencing of some 170 million T cells yielded 100 million to 140 million unique TCR beta sequences. Findings and limits, study-wide: Associated with cytomegalovirus, according to the listing, were 150 to 200 TCR beta chains. Researchers reportedly found TCR beta sequences accurately predicted most subjects' HLA-A and HLA-B alleles.

The study ran its PCR with 60 Vbeta and 13 Jbeta primers. Using immunoSEQ multiplex PCR, the repertoire was profiled, and TCRdb retains in-frame clones only, with some absent. The sample table sets out approximately 110,000 clones. This CDR3 has 15 amino acids. In germline, CDR1 is MNHNS, CDR2 SASEGT. The V and J ends lost 4 bases and 6 bases, in that order; junction bases with no gene match: 8. As to this clone: The antigen remains undetermined.

V usage is TRBV6-1 and J usage is TRBJ1-5, with 8 nucleotides matching TRBD1. Input material: PBMCs. The sequence came from a man between 45 and 60 years old in good health and CMV-seronegative. Written as DNA, the CDR3 is TGTGCCAGCAGTGTTACAGGGGGGGAGGGTCAGCCCCAGCATTTT. This gives the protein CASSVTGGEGQPQHF.